The 10 T cell receptor beta chains presented below share a single source sample, sequenced in a study of OX40 agonist ivuxolimab in advanced cancers. This table comes from immunoSEQ multiplex PCR, and its TCRdb copy is limited to in-frame clones, with some not included. This table holds some 90,000 clones, about 90% found once. The specimen comprised CD4+ or CD8+ T cells sorted from blood, sampled in a trial of the OX40 agonist ivuxolimab. Receptors originate from an adult with an advanced solid tumor such as melanoma, head and neck, liver or kidney cancer.

The chain couples TRBV14 to TRBJ2-1, with D unresolved. Germline lookup yields CDR1 SGHDN and CDR2 FVKESK. The CDR3 covers 18 residues. V lost 1 base and J lost 0, with 16 bases in between. The CDR3, as DNA: TGTGCCAGCAGCCAAGCCCTCTCCACGTCGAGCTCCTACAATGAGCAGTTCTTC. It specifies CASSQALSTSSSYNEQFF.

V gene TRBV11-2 combines with J gene TRBJ2-1; 10 bases map to TRBD2. The trim removed 2 bases at V and 9 bases at J, leaving 7 bases unmatched. Germline CDR1 is SGHAT and CDR2 is FQNNGV. CDR3 length: 15 residues. The CDR3 coding sequence is TGTGCCAGCAGCTTAACGCGACTAGCGGGTACTGAGCAGTTCTTC. Its protein is CASSLTRLAGTEQFF.

In this sample, this clone turned up once. Here the CDR3 DNA reads TGTGCCAGCAGCACTGTAGCGGGAGCTGGGGCCAACGTCCTGACTTTC. Amino acids: CASSTVAGAGANVLTF. The chain combines TRBV7-2 with TRBJ2-6, with 9 bases identical to TRBD2. CDR1 is SGHTA, CDR2 FQGNSA, per germline. The ends lost 5 bases at V and 2 bases at J; junction bases unmatched: 4. The CDR3 runs to 16 residues.

The CDR3 DNA is TGTGCCAGCAGTAGCGGGAGTGAAGTCAAAAACATTCAGTACTTC. Its protein product is CASSSGSEVKNIQYF. This rearrangement joins TRBV6-6 to TRBJ2-4, with TRBD2 matching over 8 bases. Unmatched junction bases numbered 6, after V lost 5 bases and J lost 3 bases. Germline values: CDR1 MNHNY, CDR2 SVGAGI (reference sequence). This CDR3 contains 15 residues.

The V call is TRBV5-1, the J call TRBJ2-1; D gene unclear. Germline CDR1 is SGHRS and CDR2 is YFSETQ. V was shortened by 6 bases and J by 3 bases, with 7 bases between the two germline ends. CDR3 length: 12 residues. CDR3 loop: CASTTNYNEQFF. The CDR3 region has the DNA TGCGCCAGCACCACAAACTACAATGAGCAGTTCTTC. Filled out from reference TRBV5-1 and TRBJ2-1, the complete variable domain reads KAGVTQTPRYLIKTRGQQVTLSCSPISGHRSVSWYQQTPGQGLQFLFEYFSETQRNKGNFPGRFSGRQFSNSRSEMNVSTLELGDSALYLCASTTNYNEQFFGPGTRLTVL.

This chain links TRBV5-1 with TRBJ2-1; weak D call: TRBD1 (5 bases). Germline assignment: CDR1 SGHRS and CDR2 YFSETQ. There are 14 residues in the CDR3. Trimming stripped 4 bases from V and 8 bases from J, with 16 bases between. The CDR3 DNA reads as TGCGCCAGCAGCCCCCTGGGTCAGGGCTATGAGCAGTTCTTC. Amino acid sequence: CASSPLGQGYEQFF.

In DNA form, the CDR3 reads TGTGCCTGGAGTTACCAGGGCTACGAGCAGTACTTC. Protein: CAWSYQGYEQYF. This sequence joins TRBV30 and TRBJ2-7; weak D call: TRBD1 (5 bases). V gave up 2 bases and J gave up 3 bases, with 8 bases separating them. Germline V gives CDR1 GTSNPN, CDR2 SVGIG (reference sequence). This CDR3 region has 12 residues.

The chain links TRBV14 to TRBJ1-4; possibly TRBD1 for D (5 bases). In germline, CDR1 is SGHDN, CDR2 FVKESK. This CDR3 is built from 14 residues. V gave up 2 bases and J gave up 8 bases, with 12 bases separating them. The CDR3 region has the DNA TGTGCCAGCAGCCAAAATGGGGCTACGGAAAAACTGTTTTTT. Its protein product is CASSQNGATEKLFF.

CDR3 DNA: TGTGCCAGCAGTTACCAGGACAGGGTCCACTTTGTCTACGAGCAGTACTTC. This sequence encodes CASSYQDRVHFVYEQYF. The rearrangement joins TRBV6-7 to TRBJ2-7, with 8 bases aligning to TRBD1. TRBV6-7 is classed as an ORF, of uncertain function. V lost 2 bases, J lost 3 bases, and 12 bases stayed unmatched. This CDR3 region has 17 residues.

V and J are TRBV10-3 and TRBJ2-1; 9 nucleotides align to TRBD2. Germline CDR1 ENHRY, CDR2 SYGVKD. J lost 5 bases, V lost 3 bases, and 5 bases had no gene match. The CDR3 contains 15 residues. CDR3 loop: CAISEWLAGNNEQFF. For the CDR3, the DNA is TGTGCCATCAGTGAATGGCTAGCGGGGAACAATGAGCAGTTCTTC.